Below are 23 T cell receptor beta chains sequenced from a single sample in a study of cytomegalovirus exposure and HLA in healthy donors. Produced via immunoSEQ multiplex PCR; TCRdb's table is partial and in-frame only. This table holds 250,000 or so clones, around nine tenths found once. The specimen was PBMCs. The source of these receptors is a young man in good health and CMV-seronegative.

This chain links TRBV19 with TRBJ1-3; the D is unclear. CDR3 length: 14 amino acids. Trimming shortened V by 5 bases and J by 0 bases, and 8 bases separated the two germline ends. CDR1 is LNHDA, CDR2 SQIVND, per germline (reference sequence). The CDR3 DNA follows: TGTGCCAGTAGTGAACCGAGCTCTGGAAACACCATATATTTT. It yields the protein CASSEPSSGNTIYF.

The sample holds a few counts of this clone. This sequence joins TRBV7-2 and TRBJ1-6; a possible D gene is TRBD1 (6 bases). V lost 0 bases and J 9 bases, leaving 12 bases between the germline ends. The length of the CDR3 is 15 residues. CDR1 is SGHTA and CDR2 is FQGNSA in the germline V gene. For the CDR3, the DNA is TGTGCCAGCAGCTTAGCGGGGCAGGGGAGTTCACCCCTCCACTTT. Translation: CASSLAGQGSSPLHF.

V is TRBV9 and J is TRBJ2-3; TRBD2 matches at 9 bases. The CDR3 totals 15 residues. The V gene's germline CDR1 is SGDLS and CDR2 YYNGEE. J lost 4 bases, V lost 0 bases, and 3 bases had no gene match. The CDR3 nucleotides are TGTGCCAGCAGCGTAGAGGCGGGGGGGGCAGATACGCAGTATTTT. It codes for CASSVEAGGADTQYF.

The CDR3 bases are TGTGCCAGCAGCTCCTGGACAGGGGAACGTGGCTACACCTTC. This codes for CASSSWTGERGYTF. The V and J genes are TRBV5-5 and TRBJ1-2; 9 positions agree with TRBD1. Germline loops: CDR1 SGHKS, CDR2 YYEKEE (reference sequence). After removal of 3 bases from V and 7 bases from J, the junction contained 7 bases not matched to a gene. The CDR3 runs to 14 residues.

The J gene is TRBJ2-3, the V gene TRBV30; D is undetermined. V was pared by 1 base and J by 6 bases, with 17 bases between. The germline CDR1 and CDR2 sequences are GTSNPN and SVGIG (reference sequence). CDR3 length equals 15 residues. CDR3 DNA: TGTGCCTGGAGTGATCAGCTCCTAACCGGGGATACGCAGTATTTT. It specifies CAWSDQLLTGDTQYF.

This clone came up a few times. This chain links TRBV28 with TRBJ1-3; no reliable D call. CDR1 is MDHEN, CDR2 SYDVKM, per germline. The CDR3 spans 16 residues. With 5 bases removed from V and 2 bases from J, the gap between germline ends came to 16 bases. The CDR3 spells CASSPLMAGTGNTIYF. CDR3 nucleotide sequence: TGTGCCAGCAGTCCCCTAATGGCAGGCACTGGAAACACCATATATTTT.

This chain uses TRBV7-9 with TRBJ2-1; 11 bases line up with TRBD2. V gave up 5 bases and J gave up 7 bases; unmatched junction bases: 7. The CDR3 has 15 residues. Germline V gene data show CDR1 as SEHNR and CDR2 as FQNEAQ (reference sequence). The CDR3: CASSVLAGEGNEQFF. CDR3 nucleotides: TGTGCCAGCAGCGTACTAGCGGGAGAGGGTAATGAGCAGTTCTTC.

This clone was recorded once. This chain connects TRBV27 to TRBJ2-3, with TRBD2 identical over 11 bases. The V gene end was trimmed by 4 bases and the J gene end by 2 bases; junction bases not matched to a gene: 5. Germline V gene lookup returns CDR1 MNHEY and CDR2 SMNVEV (reference sequence). The CDR3 sequence is 16 residues long. For the CDR3, the DNA is TGTGCCAGCAGTTCCTTAGCGGGAGGGCACACAGATACGCAGTATTTT. Its translation is CASSSLAGGHTDTQYF.

V usage is TRBV7-8 and J usage is TRBJ2-7; 8 positions agree with TRBD1. V shed 6 bases and J 3 bases; nucleotides not matched to a gene: 13. The CDR3 runs to 16 residues. Germline V lookup: CDR1 SGHVS, CDR2 FQNEAQ. The CDR3 coding sequence is TGTGCCAGCAGTCCTACAGGGCAGGGGGCCTTCTACGAGCAGTACTTC. This gives the protein CASSPTGQGAFYEQYF.

J is TRBJ2-4 and V is TRBV5-6; TRBD1 is a possible D gene (5 bases). Germline CDR1 and CDR2: SGHDT and YYEEEE. CDR3 length: 15 residues. Trimming stripped 4 bases from V and 12 bases from J, with 23 bases between. CDR3: CASSPTGRVQQGQYF. CDR3 DNA: TGTGCCAGCAGCCCTACGGGTAGGGTACAGCAGGGTCAGTACTTC.

This clone was picked up one time. The chain has TRBV2 and TRBJ2-2; weak D call: TRBD2 (7 bases). The V gene's germline CDR1 is SNHLY and CDR2 FYNNEI. CDR3 length: 17 amino acids. Trimming cost V 6 bases and J 2 bases, with 19 bases left between them. This CDR3 reads CASREGGLLLNTGELFF. The DNA for the CDR3 is TGTGCCAGCAGAGAGGGGGGACTACTACTTAACACCGGGGAGCTGTTTTTT.

This clone was observed a handful of times. The J gene is TRBJ2-1, the V gene TRBV18; 7 positions agree with TRBD1. Germline loops: CDR1 KGHSH, CDR2 LQKENI. J lost 3 bases, V lost 5 bases, and 7 bases had no gene match. The CDR3 totals 15 residues. Written as DNA, the CDR3 is TGTGCCAGCTCAGATTCCGGGACAGACTACAATGAGCAGTTCTTC. It encodes CASSDSGTDYNEQFF.

The rearrangement uses TRBV6-1 and TRBJ1-5, with D possibly being TRBD1 (6 bases). CDR3 length equals 13 residues. Trimming cost V 3 bases and J 9 bases, with 12 bases left between them. CDR1 and CDR2 from the germline V gene are MNHNS and SASEGT. The CDR3 region is CASSDTGLTPQHF. CDR3 in DNA: TGTGCCAGCAGTGATACAGGGTTGACGCCCCAGCATTTT.

The chain employs TRBV9 and TRBJ2-3; the D is unclear. Between the trimmed V and J ends, which lost 0 bases and 0 bases, there was a span of 2 bases. The germline V gene encodes CDR1 SGDLS and CDR2 YYNGEE. The CDR3 contains 13 residues. CDR3: CASSVASTDTQYF. CDR3 nucleotide sequence: TGTGCCAGCAGCGTAGCTAGCACAGATACGCAGTATTTT.

The chain joins TRBV5-4 to TRBJ2-6; TRBD1 is a possible D gene (6 bases). The CDR3 loop spans 16 amino acids. Germline loops: CDR1 SGHNT, CDR2 YYREEE (reference sequence). Trimming cost V 3 bases and J 4 bases, with 14 bases left between them. CDR3 region: CASSSRQEAGANVLTF. The DNA for the CDR3 is TGTGCCAGCAGCTCCCGACAGGAGGCAGGGGCCAACGTCCTGACTTTC.

This clone showed up just once. The rearrangement links TRBV13 to TRBJ2-7; no definite D call. This CDR3 comprises 13 residues. Trimming stripped 4 bases from V and 4 bases from J, with 11 bases between. Germline CDR1 and CDR2: PRHDT and FYEKMQ (reference sequence). The CDR3 here is CASSSQDKYEQYF. CDR3 nucleotide sequence: TGTGCCAGCAGCTCCCAGGATAAATACGAGCAGTACTTC. The full variable domain, completed using reference TRBV13 and TRBJ2-7, is AAGVIQSPRHLIKEKRETATLKCYPIPRHDTVYWYQQGPGQDPQFLISFYEKMQSDKGSIPDRFSAQQFSDYHSELNMSSLELGDSALYFCASSSQDKYEQYFGPGTRLTVT.

CDR3 bases: TGTGCCAGCAGCCCAACCCTTCCGGGACAGGGGCCTGGCTACACCTTC. Protein sequence: CASSPTLPGQGPGYTF. This chain joins TRBV7-9 and TRBJ1-2, with 10 bases that match TRBD1. The germline V gene has CDR1 SEHNR and CDR2 FQNEAQ (reference sequence). This CDR3 has 16 residues. J was trimmed by 7 bases and V by 5 bases; bases with no gene match: 13.

This chain connects TRBV27 to TRBJ2-2; 12 bases align to TRBD1. This CDR3 region has 17 residues. CDR1 and CDR2 from the germline V gene are MNHEY and SMNVEV (reference sequence). V shed 2 bases and J 6 bases; nucleotides not matched to a gene: 7. CDR3: CASSLLPGQGAAGELFF. DNA of the CDR3: TGTGCCAGCAGTTTACTCCCGGGACAGGGGGCTGCCGGGGAGCTGTTTTTT.

The table lists this clone with a few counts. V and J are TRBV5-1 and TRBJ1-2; D is uncertain. CDR1 is SGHRS, CDR2 YFSETQ, per germline. V lost 3 bases and J 8 bases, leaving 11 bases between the germline ends. This CDR3 has 12 amino acids. The CDR3 DNA is TGCGCCAGCAGCTCTCTCGGCGGGGGCTACACCTTC. It codes for CASSSLGGGYTF.

The gene calls are TRBV7-2 and TRBJ1-6; no firm D call. Germline values: CDR1 SGHTA, CDR2 FQGNSA. The CDR3 totals 19 residues. The V gene lost 3 bases and the J gene lost 0 bases, with 18 bases spanning the gap. In DNA form, the CDR3 reads TGTGCCAGCAGCTTCCCTCGGTCCAGGCCGAGCTCCTATAATTCACCCCTCCACTTT. Encoded protein: CASSFPRSRPSSYNSPLHF.

The chain carries TRBV5-1 and TRBJ2-1, with D perhaps TRBD1 (5 bases). CDR1 and CDR2 (germline): SGHRS, YFSETQ. CDR3 size: 14 residues. V was clipped by 7 bases and J by 0 bases, with 11 bases between them. CDR3 in amino acids: CASGATGSYNEQFF. In DNA, the CDR3 is TGCGCCAGCGGGGCCACCGGCTCCTACAATGAGCAGTTCTTC.

This chain uses TRBV29-1 with TRBJ1-3, with 7 bases aligning to TRBD1. V was clipped by 5 bases and J by 1 base; unmatched bases: 5. CDR1 SQVTM and CDR2 ANQGSEA come from the germline V gene. The CDR3 is made up of 14 amino acids. CDR3 in DNA: TGCAGCGTTAGAGAGACAGGGTCTGGAAACACCATATATTTT. Translating it yields CSVRETGSGNTIYF.

CDR3 region: CASSMGLRAYEQYF. The DNA for the CDR3 is TGTGCCAGCAGTATGGGACTGCGAGCCTACGAGCAGTACTTC. This sequence joins TRBV25-1 and TRBJ2-7; TRBD2 might be the D (6 bases). The CDR3 contains 14 residues. The V gene lost 5 bases and the J gene lost 2 bases, with 13 bases spanning the gap. In germline, CDR1 is MGHDK, CDR2 SYGVNS.